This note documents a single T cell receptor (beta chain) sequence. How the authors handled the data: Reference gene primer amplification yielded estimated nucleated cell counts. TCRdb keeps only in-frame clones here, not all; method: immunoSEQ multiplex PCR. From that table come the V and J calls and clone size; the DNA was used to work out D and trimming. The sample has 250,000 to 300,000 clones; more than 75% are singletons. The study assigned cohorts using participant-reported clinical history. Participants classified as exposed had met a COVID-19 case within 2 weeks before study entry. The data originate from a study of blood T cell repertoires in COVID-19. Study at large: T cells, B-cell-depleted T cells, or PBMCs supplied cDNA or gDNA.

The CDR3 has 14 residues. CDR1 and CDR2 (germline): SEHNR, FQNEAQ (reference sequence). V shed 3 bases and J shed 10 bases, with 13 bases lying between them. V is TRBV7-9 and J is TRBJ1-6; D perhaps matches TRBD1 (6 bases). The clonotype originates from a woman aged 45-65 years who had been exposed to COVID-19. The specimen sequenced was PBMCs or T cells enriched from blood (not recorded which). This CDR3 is CASSFPGVGSPLHF. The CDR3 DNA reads TGTGCCAGCAGCTTCCCAGGGGTTGGGTCACCCCTCCACTTT.